The clone carrying this TCR beta chain came up many times. The data belong to a study of PD-1 blockade in classical Hodgkin lymphoma. Time point defined: cycle 4 day 1 (C4D1), after less than 7 weeks of nivolumab. Following autologous stem cell transplantation, relapse occurred in every patient, and exposure to brentuximab vedotin varied. Libraries were prepared by immunoSEQ multiplex PCR; TCRdb keeps only in-frame clonotypes and omits some of them. This table holds under 45,000 clones, roughly two thirds found once. The CDR3 is 15 amino acids. Germline values: CDR1 ENHRY, CDR2 SYGVKD. With 0 bases removed from V and 4 bases from J, the gap between germline ends came to 12 bases.

The TCR originated in a human donor with classical Hodgkin lymphoma. Sequenced here: peripheral blood mononuclear cells (PBMCs), sampled before the fourth cycle of nivolumab. The gene calls are TRBV10-3 and TRBJ1-2, with D perhaps matching TRBD1 (5 bases). The CDR3 loop is CAISESSGDAYGYTF. CDR3 nucleotide sequence: TGTGCCATCAGTGAGTCGTCGGGGGATGCCTATGGCTACACCTTC.